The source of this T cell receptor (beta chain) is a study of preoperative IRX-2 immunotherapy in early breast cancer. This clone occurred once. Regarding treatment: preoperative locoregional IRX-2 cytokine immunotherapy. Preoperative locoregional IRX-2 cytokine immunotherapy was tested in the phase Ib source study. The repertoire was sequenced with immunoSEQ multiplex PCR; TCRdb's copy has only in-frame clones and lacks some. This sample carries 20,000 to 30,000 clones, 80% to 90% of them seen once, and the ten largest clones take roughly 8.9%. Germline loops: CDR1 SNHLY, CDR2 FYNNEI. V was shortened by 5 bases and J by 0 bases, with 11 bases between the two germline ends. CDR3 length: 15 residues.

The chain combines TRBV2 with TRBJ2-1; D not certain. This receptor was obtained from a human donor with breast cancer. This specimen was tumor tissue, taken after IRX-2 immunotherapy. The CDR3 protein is CASSKRPDSYNEQFF. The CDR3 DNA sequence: TGTGCCAGCAGTAAAAGGCCGGACTCCTACAATGAGCAGTTCTTC.